What follows are 16 T cell receptor beta chains derived from one specimen sequenced in a study of T cells in pancreatic ductal adenocarcinoma. Sequencing used immunoSEQ multiplex PCR; TCRdb keeps in-frame clones, though not all of them. The sample records around 100,000 clones, nearly 95% being singletons. Selected pancreatic ductal adenocarcinoma patients had undergone surgery without neoadjuvant therapy. Material for sequencing was PBMCs. All receptors derive from a human donor with pancreatic ductal adenocarcinoma.

The genes are TRBV6-1 and TRBJ2-3; D gene ambiguous. This CDR3 region has 14 residues. Germline V lookup: CDR1 MNHNS, CDR2 SASEGT. V shed 8 bases and J shed 1 base, with 13 bases lying between them. The CDR3 DNA reads TGTGCCAGCCTACAGTCAGGTCGCACAGATACGCAGTATTTT. Amino acids: CASLQSGRTDTQYF.

This clone was seen only once. The same CDR3 is also encoded by other DNA sequences in this sample. V is TRBV7-9 and J is TRBJ2-1; 7 nucleotides match TRBD2. Germline values: CDR1 SEHNR, CDR2 FQNEAQ (reference sequence). J lost 0 bases, V lost 3 bases, and 2 bases had no gene match. The CDR3 sequence is 15 residues long. DNA for the CDR3: TGTGCCAGCAGCTTGCGCGGGAGCTCCTACAATGAGCAGTTCTTC. It specifies CASSLRGSSYNEQFF. Combining the CDR3 with reference TRBV7-9 and TRBJ2-1 gives the whole variable domain DTGVSQNPRHKITKRGQNVTFRCDPISEHNRLYWYRQTLGQGPEFLTYFQNEAQLEKSRLLSDRFSAERPKGSFSTLEIQRTEQGDSAMYLCASSLRGSSYNEQFFGPGTRLTVL.

J is TRBJ2-3 and V is TRBV20-1; TRBD2 is a possible D gene (5 bases). The CDR3 runs to 11 residues. CDR1 is DFQATT, CDR2 SNEGSKA, per germline (reference sequence). The CDR3 spells CRSIGGDTQYF. In nucleotides, the CDR3 is TGCAGGAGTATCGGCGGGGATACGCAGTATTTT.

This chain connects TRBV7-3 to TRBJ2-7; a weak D match, TRBD2 (6 bases). This CDR3 is built from 13 residues. The germline V gene encodes CDR1 SGHTA and CDR2 FQGTGA. V was cut by 5 bases and J by 6 bases, with 14 bases left in between. The CDR3 DNA reads TGTGCCAGCAGCAAAGACGGGGGAGGCGAGCAGTACTTC. It encodes CASSKDGGGEQYF.

The chain joins TRBV11-2 to TRBJ2-5; D gene ambiguous. The CDR3 is 13 residues long. Deletions cut 7 bases from V and 1 base from J, with 10 bases between. Germline lookup yields CDR1 SGHAT and CDR2 FQNNGV. The CDR3 DNA reads as TGTGCCAGCAACCGTCCCGGCCAAGAGACCCAGTACTTC. Translating gives CASNRPGQETQYF.

J is TRBJ2-3 and V is TRBV30; 8 bases fit TRBD1. CDR3 length equals 16 residues. With V trimmed by 0 bases and J by 1 base, 6 bases remained unmatched. Looked up from germline, CDR1 is GTSNPN and CDR2 is SVGIG (reference sequence). The CDR3 region is CAWSVGDRSRTDTQYF. CDR3 DNA sequence: TGTGCCTGGAGTGTTGGGGACAGGTCCCGCACAGATACGCAGTATTTT.

The V and J genes are TRBV28 and TRBJ1-1, with unresolved D. The CDR3 is 13 residues long. CDR1 MDHEN and CDR2 SYDVKM come from the germline V gene. V lost 3 bases and J 6 bases, leaving 11 bases between the germline ends. The CDR3 reads CASSLVPRAEAFF. The CDR3 region has the DNA TGTGCCAGCAGTTTGGTCCCGAGGGCTGAAGCTTTCTTT.

The chain joins TRBV28 to TRBJ2-7, with D possibly being TRBD2 (6 bases). In germline, CDR1 is MDHEN, CDR2 SYDVKM. Trimming took off 3 bases at V and 3 bases at J, with 12 bases between the two ends. CDR3 length: 14 amino acids. This chain's CDR3 is CASSLQEGRYEQYF. In DNA form, the CDR3 reads TGTGCCAGCAGTTTGCAGGAGGGCCGCTACGAGCAGTACTTC.

The rearrangement links TRBV27 to TRBJ1-2; D ambiguous. The length of the CDR3 is 13 residues. Germline-derived CDR1 and CDR2 are MNHEY and SMNVEV (reference sequence). Deletions cut 6 bases from V and 5 bases from J, with 13 bases between. The CDR3 reads CASSRPGLYGYTF. The DNA of the CDR3 is TGTGCCAGCAGCCGACCGGGGTTATATGGCTACACCTTC.

The chain is built from TRBV12-5 and TRBJ2-1; 9 bases are a match to TRBD2. This CDR3 spans 14 amino acids. After removal of 5 bases from V and 9 bases from J, the junction contained 8 bases not matched to a gene. Germline CDR1 is LGHNT and CDR2 is FRNRAP. The CDR3 nucleotides are TGTGCTAGTGGTCACGCCTCGCGGGAGGGTGAGCAGTTCTTC. This sequence encodes CASGHASREGEQFF.

V gene TRBV7-8 combines with J gene TRBJ1-1; D gene uncertain. Trimming pared 5 bases from V and 0 bases from J, leaving 19 bases between. Germline CDR1 and CDR2: SGHVS and FQNEAQ. CDR3 length: 17 amino acids. The CDR3 is CASSLWGRGSVNTEAFF. CDR3 DNA: TGTGCCAGCAGCCTCTGGGGTCGGGGATCGGTGAACACTGAAGCTTTCTTT. Based on the CDR3 plus reference TRBV7-8 and TRBJ1-1, the full variable domain is GAGVSQSPRYKVAKRGQDVALRCDPISGHVSLFWYQQALGQGPEFLTYFQNEAQLDKSGLPSDRFFAERPEGSVSTLKIQRTQQEDSAVYLCASSLWGRGSVNTEAFFGQGTRLTVV.

The chain recombines TRBV19 with TRBJ2-1; D is unresolved. The germline gives CDR1 LNHDA, CDR2 SQIVND (reference sequence). This CDR3 region has 20 residues. Between the trimmed V and J ends, which lost 5 bases and 1 base, there was a span of 27 bases. The DNA of the CDR3 is TGTGCCAGTAGTCTCTCCCGATCTCGAGCAAATCTTAGATCCTACAATGAGCAGTTCTTC. This sequence encodes CASSLSRSRANLRSYNEQFF.

The V call is TRBV6-5, the J call TRBJ1-5; D remains ambiguous. The CDR3 is made up of 13 amino acids. Germline V CDR1 and CDR2: MNHEY, SVGAGI. The ends were cut back, 0 bases at V and 6 bases at J, with 6 bases in the middle. The CDR3 loop is CASSYSSGQPQHF. The DNA for the CDR3 is TGTGCCAGCAGTTACTCTTCGGGTCAGCCCCAGCATTTT.

The rearrangement links TRBV5-1 to TRBJ2-1, with D unclear. Germline V gene sequence: CDR1 SGHRS, CDR2 YFSETQ. The germline V and J ends were trimmed by 0 bases and 12 bases, with 10 bases remaining between them. This CDR3 spans 12 amino acids. The CDR3: CASSLGNLGQFF. In DNA, the CDR3 is TGCGCCAGCAGCTTGGGGAACCTAGGGCAGTTCTTC.

The chain links TRBV2 to TRBJ2-1, with 8 bases identical to TRBD2. J gave up 3 bases and V 8 bases, and 6 bases lay outside the gene matches. The CDR3 is 14 residues long. Germline lookup yields CDR1 SNHLY and CDR2 FYNNEI. The CDR3 nucleotides read TGTGCCAGCGGGCGGGAGGCATACTACAATGAGCAGTTCTTC. Protein: CASGREAYYNEQFF.

V gene TRBV2 combines with J gene TRBJ2-1; D might be TRBD2 (6 bases). The CDR3 contains 13 residues. The V end lost 7 bases, the J end lost 5 bases, and 12 bases lay between the germline ends. Germline values: CDR1 SNHLY, CDR2 FYNNEI. The CDR3 sequence: CASTRLVDNEQFF. For the CDR3, the DNA is TGTGCCAGCACCAGACTAGTAGACAATGAGCAGTTCTTC.